This record covers a single TCR beta chain. Its cognate antigen is unknown. Measured with immunoSEQ multiplex PCR; TCRdb has only the in-frame clones, and not every one. The sample contains about 150,000 clones, roughly nine tenths of which appear only once. The data belong to a study of T cell responses to AZD1222 COVID-19 vaccine. Trimming took 1 base from V and 0 from J, leaving 11 bases between them. This CDR3 comprises 16 residues. From germline, CDR1 is LGHNA and CDR2 YNFKEQ. Study-wide findings and caveats: The repertoires were collected only after the peak T cell response.

Sample: peripheral blood, taken 28 days after the second AZD1222 dose. This TCR was recovered from an adult who received the AZD1222 COVID-19 vaccine. J is TRBJ2-3 and V is TRBV4-2; D gene ambiguous. The CDR3, as DNA: TGTGCCAGCAGCCAAGCAGCCCACGATAGCACAGATACGCAGTATTTT. It codes for CASSQAAHDSTDTQYF.